This TCR beta chain was observed in a study of blood T cell repertoires in COVID-19. CDR3 length: 14 amino acids. Germline trimming cut 2 bases from V and 5 bases from J; bases unmatched to any gene: 5. Looked up from germline, CDR1 is KGHSH and CDR2 is LQKENI. Sequencing was performed with immunoSEQ multiplex PCR; in TCRdb, only in-frame clones are kept and a portion is missing. This table holds approximately 300,000 clones, roughly 80% found once. The rearrangement joins TRBV18 to TRBJ2-7; 8 nucleotides line up with TRBD1. Sequencing was done on a sample of peripheral blood. The clonotype was recovered from a woman in her 50s with active or convalescent COVID-19. CDR3 bases: TGTGCCAGCTCACCAACAGGGGGTCGGGACGAGCAGTACTTC. Encoded protein: CASSPTGGRDEQYF.